This is a list of T cell receptor beta chains from one sample in a study of blood T cell repertoires in COVID-19. Libraries were prepared by immunoSEQ multiplex PCR; TCRdb keeps only in-frame clonotypes and omits some of them. Of some 88,000 clones in the sample, around 93% were seen once. Sequencing was performed on peripheral blood. These receptors originate from a human donor with active COVID-19. The donor label of this sample is uncertain. Each CDR3 is given with its conserved first and last residue. D genes are given only for firm matches. Size values are once, few and many counts, or a class for expanded clones, and some rows have none.

TRBJ1-2,-,TRBV4-1,-,TGCGCCAGCAGCCAAGAAAGGGAGGGGTGGCATGGCTACACCTTC,CASSQEREGWHGYTF
TRBJ2-5,-,TRBV3-1/TRBV3-2,TRBD2,TGTGCCAGCAGCCAGGGTTTTTGGATGACTAGCGGGGGCGAAGAGACCCAGTACTTC,CASSQGFWMTSGGEETQYF
TRBJ1-1,-,TRBV9,-,TGTGCCAGCAGCGTAGTAGTAGGAGGGACTGAAGCTTTCTTT,CASSVVVGGTEAFF
TRBJ2-7,-,TRBV21-1,-,TGTGCCAGCAGCTTCCGACAGGTGATCTCCTACGAGCAGTACTTC,CASSFRQVISYEQYF
TRBJ1-1,-,TRBV7-2,-,TGTGCCAGCAGCTTAGACGGGGGGTTTATGGCTGAAGCTTTCTTT,CASSLDGGFMAEAFF
TRBJ1-1,few,TRBV7-8,-,TGTGCCAGCAGCCTCCTTCCAACCGGGACTGAAGCTTTCTTT,CASSLLPTGTEAFF
TRBJ2-1,-,TRBV2,TRBD2,TGTGCCAGCAGTGAGGCGGGGGGGGCAGGTGAGCAGTTCTTC,CASSEAGGAGEQFF
TRBJ1-1,-,TRBV18,TRBD1,TGTGCCAGCTCACAGGCACAGGGGGACACTGAAGCTTTCTTT,CASSQAQGDTEAFF
TRBJ2-5,-,TRBV5-1,-,TGCGCCAGCAGCTTGGATGCCACCTTTCGGGAGACCCAGTACTTC,CASSLDATFRETQYF
TRBJ1-5,-,TRBV25-1,-,TGTGCCAGCAGTCTACCGGGAAGCAATCAGCCCCAGCATTTT,CASSLPGSNQPQHF
TRBJ1-2,-,TRBV12-5,TRBD1,TGTGCTAGTGGTTCACAGGGGGCAGGCTATGGCTACACCTTC,CASGSQGAGYGYTF
TRBJ2-1,-,TRBV5-4,TRBD2,TGTGCCAGCAGCTCCCTGAGGAGCGGGGGGATTTGGGAGCAGTTCTTC,CASSSLRSGGIWEQFF
TRBJ2-1,-,TRBV4-3,-,TGCGCCAGCAGCCAAGATCGGGGATCCCTCAATGAGCAGTTCTTC,CASSQDRGSLNEQFF
TRBJ2-2,-,TRBV27,-,TGTGCCAGCAGTCTCCCAAGGGGGCCGGGAGGGACCGGGGAGCTGTTTTTT,CASSLPRGPGGTGELFF
TRBJ2-1,-,TRBV9,-,TGTGCCAGCAGCGTAACTAGGGATCCGGAGGGTGAGCAGTTCTTC,CASSVTRDPEGEQFF
TRBJ2-7,-,TRBV9,-,TGTGCCAGCAGCGTAGGGGGGGACAGCCTCTACGAGCAGTACTTC,CASSVGGDSLYEQYF
TRBJ1-2,once,TRBV5-1,-,TGCGCCAGTTCGTTTCAGGGTGGCTACACCTTC,CASSFQGGYTF
TRBJ1-6,-,TRBV3-1/TRBV3-2,TRBD1,TGTGCCAGCAGCGTGCGGGACAGTAATTCACCCCTCCACTTT,CASSVRDSNSPLHF
TRBJ2-1,-,TRBV7-9,TRBD2,TGTGCCAGCAGCCGCCTAGCGGGGGAGGGTGAGCAGTTCTTC,CASSRLAGEGEQFF
TRBJ2-3,-,TRBV5-1,TRBD2,TGCGCCAGCAGCCATCCGCGGACTAGCGGGGGGAAGGGTGCAGATACGCAGTATTTT,CASSHPRTSGGKGADTQYF
TRBJ2-1,-,TRBV6-5,-,TGTGCCAGCAGTTACTCTCCAGTCTCCTACAATGAGCAGTTCTTC,CASSYSPVSYNEQFF
TRBJ2-3,-,TRBV5-1,TRBD2,TGCGCCAGCAGCTTGGAGTCTAGCGGGGGGGGCTCAGATACGCAGTATTTT,CASSLESSGGGSDTQYF
TRBJ2-1,-,TRBV6-5,TRBD1,TGTGCCAGCATCCCACGGGACAGGGGAACCAATGAGCAGTTCTTC,CASIPRDRGTNEQFF
TRBJ2-5,-,TRBV10-3,-,TGTGCCACCGCTTCCACTCTATCGGTGAGTGAGGAGACCCAGTACTTC,CATASTLSVSEETQYF
TRBJ2-1,once,TRBV11-2,TRBD2,TGTGCCAGCAGCCCATGGGGGGGGAGCTACAATGAGCAGTTCTTC,CASSPWGGSYNEQFF
TRBJ1-2,-,TRBV25-1,TRBD1,TGTGCCAGCACCGGACAGGGAGGAAGCTATGGCTACACCTTC,CASTGQGGSYGYTF
TRBJ2-5,-,TRBV19,TRBD1,TGTGCCACCCAGGAAAGGGGACAGCAAGAGACCCAGTACTTC,CATQERGQQETQYF
TRBJ1-5,-,TRBV6-1,-,TGTGCCAGCAGTGAAATTCTTGCGGATCAGCCCCAGCATTTT,CASSEILADQPQHF
TRBJ2-1,-,TRBV5-1,TRBD2,TGCGCCAGCAGCTATCCCTCTAGCGGGGGGGCATACAATGAGCAGTTCTTC,CASSYPSSGGAYNEQFF
TRBJ1-5,-,TRBV7-2,-,TGTGCCAGCAGTACCAGCGGCCATCAGCCCCAGCATTTT,CASSTSGHQPQHF
TRBJ1-2,-,TRBV5-4,-,TGTGCCAGCAGCTTGGAGTGGGCAGGGCTGAACTATGGCTACACCTTC,CASSLEWAGLNYGYTF
TRBJ2-7,-,TRBV19,-,TGTGCCAGTAGTATAGCTCCCCACCGAGGAGGGGACTACGAGCAGTACTTC,CASSIAPHRGGDYEQYF
TRBJ1-3,-,TRBV2,-,TGTGCCAGCAGTGAGGTTCAGGGGATACATTTT,CASSEVQGIHF
TRBJ1-3,-,TRBV6-6,TRBD1,TGTGCCAGCATGAAGGACAGGGCTGGAAACACCATATATTTT,CASMKDRAGNTIYF
TRBJ1-1,-,TRBV20-1,-,TGCAGTGCTAGTCCCTGGCAGGGGTGGAACACTGAAGCTTTCTTT,CSASPWQGWNTEAFF
TRBJ2-1,-,TRBV24-1,TRBD2,TGTGCCACCAGTGACCCCACTAGCGGGGGGAGCAATGAGCAGTTCTTC,CATSDPTSGGSNEQFF
TRBJ2-1,-,TRBV3-1/TRBV3-2,-,TGTGCCAGCAGCCAAGATTTAGCTCGCTCCTACAATGAGCAGTTCTTC,CASSQDLARSYNEQFF
TRBJ1-5,-,TRBV6-2/TRBV6-3,-,TGTGCCAGCAGTTATGATGTCCGGGTTGTTAATCAGCCCCAGCATTTT,CASSYDVRVVNQPQHF
TRBJ1-3,-,TRBV7-9,-,TGTGCCAGCAGCCTCCGGGACATCAAATCGGACGGAAACACCATATATTTT,CASSLRDIKSDGNTIYF
TRBJ2-1,-,TRBV7-9,-,TGTGCCAGCAGCTTTAGGACTCCTACCGGGATCCACAATGAGCAGTTCTTC,CASSFRTPTGIHNEQFF
TRBJ2-6,-,TRBV28,-,TGTGCCAGCAGCCCCCTAGGGGCCAACGTCCTGACTTTC,CASSPLGANVLTF
TRBJ2-2,few,TRBV4-1,TRBD1,TGCGCCAGCAGCCGGGACAGGGGGGACACCGGGGAGCTGTTTTTT,CASSRDRGDTGELFF
TRBJ1-2,-,TRBV27,-,TGTGCCAGCAGTCCGTTGACAGATAATGGCTACACCTTC,CASSPLTDNGYTF
TRBJ2-3,-,TRBV5-4,TRBD2,TGTGCCAGCAGGGTTCTAGCGGGGGGCCACTCCCTCACAGATACGCAGTATTTT,CASRVLAGGHSLTDTQYF
TRBJ1-2,-,TRBV24-1,TRBD1,TGTGCCACCTCCCGGGACAGGGTGAATGGCTACACCTTC,CATSRDRVNGYTF
TRBJ2-5,-,TRBV28,-,TGTGCCAGCCGCAACGCGGGCAGGGGAGAGACCCAGTACTTC,CASRNAGRGETQYF
TRBJ1-6,-,TRBV28,-,TGTGCCAGCAGTCTACTCCTTGGTTCACCCCTCCACTTT,CASSLLLGSPLHF
TRBJ1-2,once,TRBV11-2,TRBD1,TGTGCCAGCAGCTTTACGACAGGGGGCAACTATGGCTACACCTTC,CASSFTTGGNYGYTF
TRBJ2-2,few,TRBV4-1,TRBD1,TGCGCCAGCAGCCATGAGCAGGGGGCGACCGGGGAGCTGTTTTTT,CASSHEQGATGELFF